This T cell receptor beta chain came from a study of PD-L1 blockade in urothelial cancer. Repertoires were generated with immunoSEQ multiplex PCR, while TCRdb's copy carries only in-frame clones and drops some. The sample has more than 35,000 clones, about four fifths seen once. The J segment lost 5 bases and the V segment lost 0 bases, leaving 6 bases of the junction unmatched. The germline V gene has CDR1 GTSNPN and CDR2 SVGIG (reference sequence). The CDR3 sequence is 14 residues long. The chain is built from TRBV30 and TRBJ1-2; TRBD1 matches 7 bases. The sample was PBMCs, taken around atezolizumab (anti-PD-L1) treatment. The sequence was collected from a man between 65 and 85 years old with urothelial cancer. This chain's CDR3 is CAWSVLGQEYGYTF. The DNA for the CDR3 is TGTGCCTGGAGTGTACTAGGACAGGAGTATGGCTACACCTTC.